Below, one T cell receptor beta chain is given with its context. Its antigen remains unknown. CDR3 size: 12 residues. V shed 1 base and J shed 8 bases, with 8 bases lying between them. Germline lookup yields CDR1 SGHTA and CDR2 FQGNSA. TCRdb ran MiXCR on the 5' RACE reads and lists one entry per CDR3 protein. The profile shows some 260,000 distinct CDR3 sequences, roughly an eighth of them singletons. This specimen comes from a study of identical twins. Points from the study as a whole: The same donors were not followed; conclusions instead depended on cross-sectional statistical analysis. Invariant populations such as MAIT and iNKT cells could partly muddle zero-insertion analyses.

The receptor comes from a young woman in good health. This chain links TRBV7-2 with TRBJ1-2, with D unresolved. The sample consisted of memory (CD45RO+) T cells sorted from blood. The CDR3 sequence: CASSLGYGGYTF. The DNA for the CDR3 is TGTGCCAGCAGCTTAGGTTACGGCGGCTACACCTTC.